A selection of T cell receptor beta chains follows, all from one sample in a study of T-cell reconstitution after alpha-beta-depleted transplantation in children. TCRdb re-called the PCR reads through MiXCR, storing one row per CDR3 protein. The profile covers a few hundred thousand distinct CDR3 sequences, with roughly an eighth appearing a single time and about 6% taken by the ten largest. Sequencing was performed on PBMCs from the stem cell graft donor, taken from the stem cell graft. These receptors originate from a human donor who donated a stem cell graft to a child with combined immunodeficiency. The CDR3 runs from the conserved cysteine through the conserved F or W. A D gene is named only where the DNA matches it firmly. Clone sizes are given selectively: once, few, many, or a class where the clone is expanded.

abundance: few; j_gene: TRBJ2-5; v_gene: TRBV6-2/TRBV6-3; d_gene: .; CDR3nt: TGTGCCACATGGGACATCGGACAAGAGACCCAGTACTTC; CDR3aa: CATWDIGQETQYF
abundance: .; j_gene: TRBJ2-7; v_gene: TRBV7-9; d_gene: TRBD1; CDR3nt: TGTGCCAGCAGCCAGGGACAGGGGGAGGAGCAGTACTTC; CDR3aa: CASSQGQGEEQYF
abundance: few; j_gene: TRBJ1-5; v_gene: TRBV2; d_gene: .; CDR3nt: TGTGCCAGCAGAGGCAATAGCAATCAGCCCCAGCATTTT; CDR3aa: CASRGNSNQPQHF
abundance: many; j_gene: TRBJ2-7; v_gene: TRBV20-1; d_gene: TRBD1; CDR3nt: TGCAGTGCTCCGGGACAGCAAACCTACGAGCAGTACTTC; CDR3aa: CSAPGQQTYEQYF
abundance: .; j_gene: TRBJ2-3; v_gene: TRBV6-2/TRBV6-3; d_gene: .; CDR3nt: TGTGCCAGCAGTTACTCGAGAGACAGCAGTCCAGATACGCAGTATTTT; CDR3aa: CASSYSRDSSPDTQYF
abundance: .; j_gene: TRBJ2-1; v_gene: TRBV27; d_gene: .; CDR3nt: TGTGCCAGCAGTTTCTGGGGAGTCAATGAGCAGTTCTTC; CDR3aa: CASSFWGVNEQFF
abundance: .; j_gene: TRBJ2-3; v_gene: TRBV5-1; d_gene: .; CDR3nt: TGCGCCAGCAGCGTACGGGGGGATACGCAGTATTTT; CDR3aa: CASSVRGDTQYF
abundance: many; j_gene: TRBJ1-2; v_gene: TRBV7-9; d_gene: .; CDR3nt: TGTGCCAGCAGTTTAGAAGGTACCTATGGCTACACCTTC; CDR3aa: CASSLEGTYGYTF
abundance: many; j_gene: TRBJ2-7; v_gene: TRBV12-3/TRBV12-4; d_gene: .; CDR3nt: TGTGCCAGCAGTTCCAGTGAGGATTCGACCTACGAGCAGTACTTC; CDR3aa: CASSSSEDSTYEQYF
abundance: few; j_gene: TRBJ2-1; v_gene: TRBV5-6; d_gene: TRBD2; CDR3nt: TGTGCCAGCAGCTTGGAGCGGGGAGGCGACTACAATGAGCAGTTCTTC; CDR3aa: CASSLERGGDYNEQFF
abundance: many; j_gene: TRBJ2-1; v_gene: TRBV11-1; d_gene: TRBD2; CDR3nt: TGTGCCAGCAGCTTACCCTTAAGACTAGCGGGGATACGCAATGAGCAGTTCTTC; CDR3aa: CASSLPLRLAGIRNEQFF
abundance: .; j_gene: TRBJ1-1; v_gene: TRBV29-1; d_gene: TRBD1; CDR3nt: TGCAGCGTTGCGACCTGGACAGGGAGTACTGAAGCTTTCTTT; CDR3aa: CSVATWTGSTEAFF
abundance: few; j_gene: TRBJ2-7; v_gene: TRBV6-1; d_gene: TRBD1; CDR3nt: TGTGCCAGCAGCGACAGGGATAGGTTCTACGAGCAGTACTTC; CDR3aa: CASSDRDRFYEQYF
abundance: few; j_gene: TRBJ2-1; v_gene: TRBV19; d_gene: .; CDR3nt: TGTGCCAGTAGTATATCCGCCGGGCAGGTGGTCAGCAATGAGCAGTTCTTC; CDR3aa: CASSISAGQVVSNEQFF
abundance: .; j_gene: TRBJ2-6; v_gene: TRBV12-3/TRBV12-4; d_gene: .; CDR3nt: TGTGCCAGCAGCCTTACAGGCCTGAACGTCCTGACTTTC; CDR3aa: CASSLTGLNVLTF